These 21 T cell receptor beta chains came from one sample sequenced in a study of T cells in Graves' hyperthyroidism and ophthalmopathy. RNA transcripts were the template for amplifying TCR beta CDR3 regions. HTBI primers were employed in a first-round RT-PCR of the TCR CDR3. TCRdb re-called the multiplex PCR reads with MiXCR, one entry per CDR3 protein. The profile shows around 210,000 distinct CDR3 sequences, less than 20% of them singletons. The sequenced material came from blood. The origin of the receptors is a woman between 45 and 60 years old with Graves' hyperthyroidism.

The rearrangement joins TRBV7-2 to TRBJ1-1; unclear D gene. Germline CDR1 SGHTA, CDR2 FQGNSA. Trimming stripped 3 bases from V and 4 bases from J, with 6 bases between. The CDR3 runs to 12 residues. Here the CDR3 reads CASSFGFTEAFF. For the CDR3, the DNA is TGTGCCAGCAGCTTCGGATTCACTGAAGCTTTCTTT. The entire variable domain, with the rest obtained from reference TRBV7-2 and TRBJ1-1, is as follows: GAGVSQSPSNKVTEKGKDVELRCDPISGHTALYWYRQSLGQGLEFLIYFQGNSAPDKSGLPSDRFSAERTGGSVSTLTIQRTQQEDSAVYLCASSFGFTEAFFGQGTRLTVV.

This clonotype was observed at least ten times. The chain's CDR3 is CASSTGGRNEQFF. CDR3 DNA sequence: TGTGCCAGCAGTACGGGAGGGCGCAATGAGCAGTTCTTC. The V gene is TRBV7-3, the J gene TRBJ2-1, with TRBD2 matching 8 bases. CDR3 length equals 13 residues. CDR1 and CDR2 from the germline V gene are SGHTA and FQGTGA. V gave up 6 bases and J gave up 6 bases; unmatched junction bases: 4. Full variable domain (rest looked up from reference TRBV7-3 and TRBJ2-1): GAGVSQTPSNKVTEKGKYVELRCDPISGHTALYWYRQSLGQGPEFLIYFQGTGAADDSGLPNDRFFAVRPEGSVSTLKIQRTERGDSAVYLCASSTGGRNEQFFGPGTRLTVL.

The rearrangement uses TRBV7-8 and TRBJ1-5; no clear D gene. V shed 5 bases and J shed 1 base, with 12 bases lying between them. The CDR3 length is 15 residues. Germline V CDR1 and CDR2: SGHVS, FQNEAQ. In DNA form, the CDR3 reads TGTGCCAGCAGCCCTGGCGGGTTAAGCAATCAGCCCCAGCATTTT. Translated: CASSPGGLSNQPQHF.

The rearrangement joins TRBV7-7 to TRBJ2-5; 7 bases fit TRBD1. CDR3 length: 11 amino acids. Per the germline V gene, CDR1 is SSHAT and CDR2 is FNYEAQ (reference sequence). The DNA for the CDR3 is TGTGCTACCGGGACAGCAGAGACCCAGTACTTC. It is translated as CATGTAETQYF. The whole variable domain, remainder taken from reference TRBV7-7 and TRBJ2-5, is GAGVSQSPRYKVTKRGQDVTLRCDPISSHATLYWYQQALGQGPEFLTYFNYEAQPDKSGLPSDRFSAERPEGSISTLTIQRTEQRDSAMYRCATGTAETQYFGPGTRLLVL.

This clonotype was counted only a few times. The CDR3 spells CASSLGGTGSNQPQHF. CDR3 DNA: TGCGCCAGCAGCTTGGGTGGGACAGGTAGCAATCAGCCCCAGCATTTT. This rearrangement joins TRBV5-1 to TRBJ1-5, with 8 positions matching TRBD1. Germline trimming cut 0 bases from V and 0 bases from J; bases unmatched to any gene: 2. The CDR3 has 16 amino acids. Per germline, CDR1 SGHRS and CDR2 YFSETQ.

The CDR3 DNA reads as TGCGCCAGCAGCCTTGACAGGGACCGATACGAGCAGTACTTC. It yields the protein CASSLDRDRYEQYF. V and J are TRBV5-1 and TRBJ2-7; 7 bases are a match to TRBD1. Germline assignment: CDR1 SGHRS and CDR2 YFSETQ. This CDR3 has 14 amino acids. Germline trimming cut 4 bases from V and 4 bases from J; bases unmatched to any gene: 8.

This clonotype has a count of ten or more. The chain carries TRBV12-3 or TRBV12-4 and TRBJ2-1; D possibly matches TRBD1 or TRBD2 (6 bases each). Trimming took off 6 bases at V and 0 bases at J, with 18 bases between the two ends. CDR3 length equals 17 residues. The CDR3 is CASRAGGGYSSYNEQFF. The CDR3 DNA follows: TGTGCCAGCAGGGCCGGGGGCGGGTACAGCTCCTACAATGAGCAGTTCTTC.

A word on this clonotype: This clone may be a read error of a much larger clone one base away. This chain uses TRBV18 with TRBJ2-5; the match to TRBD1 covers 7 bases. The DNA end is more similar to TRBJ2-1, so the J call may be wrong. The CDR3 consists of 14 residues. In germline, CDR1 is KGHSH, CDR2 LQKENI. The CDR3 sequence: CASSKRQGSETQFF. CDR3 nucleotide sequence: TGTGCCAGCTCAAAGAGACAGGGTTCAGAGACCCAGTTCTTC.

V is TRBV27 and J is TRBJ2-5; D call uncertain. Germline V gene sequence: CDR1 MNHEY, CDR2 SMNVEV (reference sequence). Trimming cost V 2 bases and J 1 base, with 8 bases left between them. The CDR3 runs to 14 residues. CDR3 DNA: TGTGCCAGCAGTTTAAGAAGCAGCCAAGAGACCCAGTACTTC. Protein product: CASSLRSSQETQYF.

This clonotype has ten or more counts. J is TRBJ2-3 and V is TRBV18; 8 nucleotides align to TRBD1. The J segment lost 3 bases and the V segment lost 4 bases, leaving 6 bases of the junction unmatched. Germline lookup yields CDR1 KGHSH and CDR2 LQKENI. This CDR3 comprises 15 residues. The CDR3 DNA is TGTGCCAGCTCACTAACGGACAGGGAGACAGATACGCAGTATTTT. Amino acid sequence: CASSLTDRETDTQYF. The variable domain in full, with the rest retrieved from reference TRBV18 and TRBJ2-3, is NAGVMQNPRHLVRRRGQEARLRCSPMKGHSHVYWYRQLPEEGLKFMVYLQKENIIDESGMPKERFSAEFPKEGPSILRIQQVVRGDSAAYFCASSLTDRETDTQYFGPGTRLTVL.

The J gene is TRBJ1-6, the V gene TRBV5-1; possibly TRBD1 for D (5 bases). CDR3 size: 14 residues. The V end was cut by 3 bases, the J end by 8 bases, with 12 bases between. CDR1 is SGHRS, CDR2 YFSETQ, per germline. The CDR3 DNA follows: TGCGCCAGCAGCTCAGGGCAGCCAGATTCACCCCTCCACTTT. Translated, it gives CASSSGQPDSPLHF.

This clonotype was seen a handful of times. The chain combines TRBV20-1 with TRBJ2-3; 12 positions agree with TRBD1. V trimming: 1 base; J trimming: 8 bases; junction bases outside the gene matches: 7. This CDR3 is 15 amino acids long. Germline lookup yields CDR1 DFQATT and CDR2 SNEGSKA (reference sequence). The CDR3 DNA is TGCAGTGCTAGAGGTCCGGGACAGGGGGCAGGTACGCAGTATTTT. It encodes CSARGPGQGAGTQYF.

This clonotype was observed a handful of times. The rearrangement links TRBV7-9 to TRBJ2-1; D is tentatively TRBD1 or TRBD2 (5 bases each). Deletions cut 5 bases from V and 6 bases from J, with 17 bases between. CDR3 length equals 15 residues. The germline V gene encodes CDR1 SEHNR and CDR2 FQNEAQ (reference sequence). CDR3 DNA: TGTGCCAGCAGCCCTACAGAGGGGAGTTTCAATGAGCAGTTCTTC. As protein: CASSPTEGSFNEQFF.

This clonotype was counted many times. V and J are TRBV3-1 and TRBJ2-1, with 8 bases identical to TRBD2. Germline trimming cut 0 bases from V and 8 bases from J; bases unmatched to any gene: 3. Germline V CDR1 and CDR2: LGHDT, YNNKEL (reference sequence). This CDR3 contains 14 residues. CDR3 sequence: CASSQDWTSYEQFF. For the CDR3, the DNA is TGTGCCAGCAGCCAAGATTGGACTAGCTATGAGCAGTTCTTC.

This clonotype has at least ten counts. The gene calls are TRBV2 and TRBJ2-7, with 9 bases identical to TRBD2. Unmatched junction bases numbered 2, after V lost 8 bases and J lost 0 bases. This CDR3 has 13 amino acids. Germline V gives CDR1 SNHLY, CDR2 FYNNEI. CDR3 sequence (DNA): TGTGCCAGCTGGCGGGAGGGCTCCTACGAGCAGTACTTC. Translated, it gives CASWREGSYEQYF.

The chain employs TRBV5-6 and TRBJ2-1; D ambiguous. CDR3 size: 14 residues. Trimming cost V 2 bases and J 10 bases, with 16 bases left between them. Per the germline V gene, CDR1 is SGHDT and CDR2 is YYEEEE. DNA of the CDR3: TGTGCCAGCAGCTTTCTAGGTTGGAAGCGCGAGCAGTTCTTC. Its translation: CASSFLGWKREQFF.

This clonotype was counted only a few times. The chain has TRBV5-6 and TRBJ1-5; 8 nucleotides agree with TRBD1. V was clipped by 6 bases and J by 0 bases; unmatched bases: 5. This CDR3 region has 15 residues. The germline V gene has CDR1 SGHDT and CDR2 YYEEEE. In DNA form, the CDR3 reads TGTGCCAGCAACAGGGGGTTCGATAGCAATCAGCCCCAGCATTTT. This gives the protein CASNRGFDSNQPQHF.

This clonotype was seen many times. V usage is TRBV6-2 or TRBV6-3 and J usage is TRBJ2-1; 8 bases are a match to TRBD1. Germline V gene sequence: CDR1 MNHEY, CDR2 SVGEGT. The CDR3 sequence is 15 residues long. Trimming at V came to 6 bases and at J to 9 bases, leaving 13 bases not matched to a gene. CDR3: CASRSPGQVVSEQFF. CDR3 DNA sequence: TGTGCCAGCAGGTCGCCGGGACAGGTCGTTTCTGAGCAGTTCTTC.

In this sample, this clonotype turned up many times. The V and J genes are TRBV6-1 and TRBJ2-7; 11 bases are shared with TRBD1. The CDR3 is made up of 14 amino acids. With 7 bases clipped from V and 4 bases from J, the junction kept 6 bases outside the gene matches. The germline V gene has CDR1 MNHNS and CDR2 SASEGT. This CDR3 reads CASMLGQGAYEQYF. The CDR3 DNA is TGTGCCAGCATGTTAGGACAGGGGGCGTACGAGCAGTACTTC.

Many counts were recorded for this clonotype. The chain carries TRBV27 and TRBJ2-5, with TRBD2 matching 7 bases. The CDR3 has 20 residues. The germline CDR1 and CDR2 sequences are MNHEY and SMNVEV (reference sequence). The ends lost 8 bases at V and 4 bases at J; junction bases unmatched: 28. In DNA form, the CDR3 reads TGTGCCAGCTCTTCGGTCCCGTGGCCCGACGAATTAGGCGGGAGAGAGACCCAGTACTTC. This codes for CASSSVPWPDELGGRETQYF.

V is TRBV9 and J is TRBJ2-1, with D hard to call. CDR3 length equals 15 residues. V gave up 0 bases and J gave up 5 bases, with 12 bases separating them. Germline V gene data show CDR1 as SGDLS and CDR2 as YYNGEE. The CDR3 DNA sequence: TGTGCCAGCAGCGTAGTCGGTTCCCCGAACAATGAGCAGTTCTTC. Protein sequence: CASSVVGSPNNEQFF. The variable domain in full, completed from reference TRBV9 and TRBJ2-1, reads DSGVTQTPKHLITATGQRVTLRCSPRSGDLSVYWYQQSLDQGLQFLIQYYNGEERAKGNILERFSAQQFPDLHSELNLSSLELGDSALYFCASSVVGSPNNEQFFGPGTRLTVL.